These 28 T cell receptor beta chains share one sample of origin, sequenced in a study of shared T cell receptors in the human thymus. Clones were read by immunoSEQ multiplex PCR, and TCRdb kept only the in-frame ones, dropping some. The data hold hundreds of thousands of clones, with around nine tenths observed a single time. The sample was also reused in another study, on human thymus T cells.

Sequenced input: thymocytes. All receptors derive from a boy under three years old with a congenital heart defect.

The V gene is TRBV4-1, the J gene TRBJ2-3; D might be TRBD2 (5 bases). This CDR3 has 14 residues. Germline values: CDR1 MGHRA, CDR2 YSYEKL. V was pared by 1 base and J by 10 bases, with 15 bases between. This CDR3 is CASSQALAGRAQYF. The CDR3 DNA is TGCGCCAGCAGCCAAGCCCTAGCCGGTAGGGCGCAGTATTTT.

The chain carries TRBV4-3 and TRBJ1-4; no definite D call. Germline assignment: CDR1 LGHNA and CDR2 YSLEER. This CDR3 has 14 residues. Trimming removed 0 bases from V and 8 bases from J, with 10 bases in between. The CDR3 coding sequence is TGCGCCAGCAGCCAAGACTCCCCGGGGGAAAAACTGTTTTTT. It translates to CASSQDSPGEKLFF.

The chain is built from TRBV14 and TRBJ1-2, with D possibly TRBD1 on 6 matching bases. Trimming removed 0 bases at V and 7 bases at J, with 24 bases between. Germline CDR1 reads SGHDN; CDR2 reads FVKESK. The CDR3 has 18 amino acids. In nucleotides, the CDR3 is TGTGCCAGCAGCCAAGATCGTGTTTGGTCCGGACAGAAGCCTGGCTACACCTTC. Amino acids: CASSQDRVWSGQKPGYTF.

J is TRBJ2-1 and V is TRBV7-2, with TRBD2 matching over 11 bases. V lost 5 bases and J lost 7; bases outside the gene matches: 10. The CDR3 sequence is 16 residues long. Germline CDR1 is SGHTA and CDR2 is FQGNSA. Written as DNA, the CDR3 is TGTGCCAGCAGCACGATAGCGGGAGGGCGGGCGAATGAGCAGTTCTTC. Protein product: CASSTIAGGRANEQFF.

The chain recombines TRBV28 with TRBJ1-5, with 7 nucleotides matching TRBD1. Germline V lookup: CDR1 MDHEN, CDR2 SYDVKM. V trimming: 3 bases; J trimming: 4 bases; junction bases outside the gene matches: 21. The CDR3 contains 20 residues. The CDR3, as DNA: TGTGCCAGCAGTTTCCCCCCCCATCGGCCCCAGGGGGAGAGGAATCAGCCCCAGCATTTT. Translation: CASSFPPHRPQGERNQPQHF.

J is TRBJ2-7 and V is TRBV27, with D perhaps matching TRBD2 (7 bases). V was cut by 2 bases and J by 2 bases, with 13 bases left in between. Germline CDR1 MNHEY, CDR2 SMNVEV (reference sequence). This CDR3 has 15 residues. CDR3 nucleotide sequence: TGTGCCAGCAGTTTAGCACAGGGAGGGGCCTACGAGCAGTACTTC. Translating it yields CASSLAQGGAYEQYF.

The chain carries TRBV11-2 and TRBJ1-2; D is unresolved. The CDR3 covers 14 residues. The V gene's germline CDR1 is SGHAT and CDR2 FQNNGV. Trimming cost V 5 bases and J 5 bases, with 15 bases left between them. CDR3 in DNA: TGTGCCAGCAGCCCGAACCCGGCGGGTTATGGCTACACCTTC. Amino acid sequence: CASSPNPAGYGYTF. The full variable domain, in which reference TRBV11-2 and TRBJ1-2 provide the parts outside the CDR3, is EAGVAQSPRYKIIEKRQSVAFWCNPISGHATLYWYQQILGQGPKLLIQFQNNGVVDDSQLPKDRFSAERLKGVDSTLKIQPAKLEDSAVYLCASSPNPAGYGYTFGSGTRLTVV.

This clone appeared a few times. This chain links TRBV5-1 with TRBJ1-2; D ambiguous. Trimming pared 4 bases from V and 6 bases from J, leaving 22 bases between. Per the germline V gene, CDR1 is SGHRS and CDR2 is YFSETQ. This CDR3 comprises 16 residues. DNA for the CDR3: TGCGCCAGCAGCCCCCGCAGGACTTTCGGGTGGGATGGCTACACCTTC. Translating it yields CASSPRRTFGWDGYTF.

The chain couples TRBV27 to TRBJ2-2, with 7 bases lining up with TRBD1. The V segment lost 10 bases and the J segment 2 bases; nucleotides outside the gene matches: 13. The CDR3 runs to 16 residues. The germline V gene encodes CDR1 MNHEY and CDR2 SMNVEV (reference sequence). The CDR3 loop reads CATQEGTGANTGELFF. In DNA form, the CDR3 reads TGTGCCACTCAAGAGGGAACAGGGGCTAACACCGGGGAGCTGTTTTTT.

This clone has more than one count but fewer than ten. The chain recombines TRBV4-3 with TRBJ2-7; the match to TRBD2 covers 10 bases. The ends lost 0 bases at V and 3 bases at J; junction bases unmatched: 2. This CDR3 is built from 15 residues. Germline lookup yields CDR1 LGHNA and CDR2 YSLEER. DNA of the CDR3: TGCGCCAGCAGCCAAGAACGACTAGCGGGCTACGAGCAGTACTTC. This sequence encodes CASSQERLAGYEQYF.

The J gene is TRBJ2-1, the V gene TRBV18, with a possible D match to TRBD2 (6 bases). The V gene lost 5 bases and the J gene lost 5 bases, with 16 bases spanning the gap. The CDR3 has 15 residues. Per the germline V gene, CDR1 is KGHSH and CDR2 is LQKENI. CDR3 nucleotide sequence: TGTGCCAGCTCAGCCGCTAGCGAACCCAACAATGAGCAGTTCTTC. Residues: CASSAASEPNNEQFF.

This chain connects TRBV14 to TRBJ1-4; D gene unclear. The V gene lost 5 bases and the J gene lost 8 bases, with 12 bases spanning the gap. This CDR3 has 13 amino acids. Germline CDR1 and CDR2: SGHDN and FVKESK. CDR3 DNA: TGTGCCAGCAGCACATACCGCCCCGAAAAACTGTTTTTT. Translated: CASSTYRPEKLFF.

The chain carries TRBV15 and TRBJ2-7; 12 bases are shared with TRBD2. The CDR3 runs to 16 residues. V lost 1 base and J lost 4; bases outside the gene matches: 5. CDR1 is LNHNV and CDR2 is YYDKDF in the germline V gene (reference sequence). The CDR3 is CATSRVWTSGIYEQYF. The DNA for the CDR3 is TGTGCCACCAGCAGAGTCTGGACTAGCGGGATTTACGAGCAGTACTTC.

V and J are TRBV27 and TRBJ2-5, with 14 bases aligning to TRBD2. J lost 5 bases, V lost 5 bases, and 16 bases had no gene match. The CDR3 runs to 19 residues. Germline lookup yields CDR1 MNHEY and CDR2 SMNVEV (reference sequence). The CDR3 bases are TGTGCCAGCAGTCCCGGGACTAGCGGGAGAATTTGGGTCGGCGAGACCCAGTACTTC. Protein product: CASSPGTSGRIWVGETQYF.

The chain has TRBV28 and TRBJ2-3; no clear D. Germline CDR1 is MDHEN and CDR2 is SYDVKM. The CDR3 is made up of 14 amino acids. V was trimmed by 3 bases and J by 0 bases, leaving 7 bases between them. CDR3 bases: TGTGCCAGCAGTTTCGGAGCTAGCACAGATACGCAGTATTTT. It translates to CASSFGASTDTQYF.

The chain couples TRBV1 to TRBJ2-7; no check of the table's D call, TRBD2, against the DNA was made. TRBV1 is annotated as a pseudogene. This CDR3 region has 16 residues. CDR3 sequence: CTSSQELAGVEYEQYF. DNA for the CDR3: TGCACCAGCAGCCAGGAATTAGCGGGAGTGGAGTACGAGCAGTACTTC.

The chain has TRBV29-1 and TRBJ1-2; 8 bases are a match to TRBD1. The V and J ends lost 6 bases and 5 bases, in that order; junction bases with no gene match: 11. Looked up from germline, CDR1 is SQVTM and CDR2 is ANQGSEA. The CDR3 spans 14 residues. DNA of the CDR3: TGCAGCGTAGGGGGGGCCCAGGGGGCTTATGGCTACACCTTC. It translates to CSVGGAQGAYGYTF. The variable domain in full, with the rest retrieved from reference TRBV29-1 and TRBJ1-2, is SAVISQKPSRDICQRGTSLTIQCQVDSQVTMMFWYRQQPGQSLTLIATANQGSEATYESGFVIDKFPISRPNLTFSTLTVSNMSPEDSSIYLCSVGGAQGAYGYTFGSGTRLTVV.

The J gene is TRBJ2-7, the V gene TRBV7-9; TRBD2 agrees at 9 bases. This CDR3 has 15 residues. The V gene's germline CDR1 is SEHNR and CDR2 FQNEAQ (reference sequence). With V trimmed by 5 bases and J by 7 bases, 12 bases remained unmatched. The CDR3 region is CASSPGLAPGSEQYF. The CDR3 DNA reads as TGTGCCAGCAGCCCGGGACTAGCACCCGGCTCGGAGCAGTACTTC. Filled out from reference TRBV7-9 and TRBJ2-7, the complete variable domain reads DTGVSQNPRHKITKRGQNVTFRCDPISEHNRLYWYRQTLGQGPEFLTYFQNEAQLEKSRLLSDRFSAERPKGSFSTLEIQRTEQGDSAMYLCASSPGLAPGSEQYFGPGTRLTVT.

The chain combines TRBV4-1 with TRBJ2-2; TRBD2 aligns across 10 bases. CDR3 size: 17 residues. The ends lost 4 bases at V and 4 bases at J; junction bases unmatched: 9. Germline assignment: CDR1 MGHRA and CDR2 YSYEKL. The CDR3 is CASSLRTSGPFTGELFF. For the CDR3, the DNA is TGCGCCAGCAGCCTTAGGACTAGCGGTCCCTTCACCGGGGAGCTGTTTTTT.

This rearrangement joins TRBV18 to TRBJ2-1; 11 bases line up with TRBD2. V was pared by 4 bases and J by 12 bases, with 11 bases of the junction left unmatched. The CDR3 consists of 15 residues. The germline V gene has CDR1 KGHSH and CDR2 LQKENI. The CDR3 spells CASSRGLAGFQRQFF. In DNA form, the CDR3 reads TGTGCCAGCTCACGCGGACTAGCGGGTTTCCAACGGCAGTTCTTC.

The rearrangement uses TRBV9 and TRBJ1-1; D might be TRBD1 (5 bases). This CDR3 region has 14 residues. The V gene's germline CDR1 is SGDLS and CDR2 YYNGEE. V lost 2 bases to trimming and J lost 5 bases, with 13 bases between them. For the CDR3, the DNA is TGTGCCAGCAGCGTTCCAGGGCCCTTTACTGAAGCTTTCTTT. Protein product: CASSVPGPFTEAFF.

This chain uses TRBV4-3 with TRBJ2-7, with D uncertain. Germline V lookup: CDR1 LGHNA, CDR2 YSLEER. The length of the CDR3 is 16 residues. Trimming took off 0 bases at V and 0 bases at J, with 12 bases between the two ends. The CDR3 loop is CASSQDYPLASYEQYF. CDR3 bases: TGCGCCAGCAGCCAAGATTATCCTTTGGCCTCCTACGAGCAGTACTTC.

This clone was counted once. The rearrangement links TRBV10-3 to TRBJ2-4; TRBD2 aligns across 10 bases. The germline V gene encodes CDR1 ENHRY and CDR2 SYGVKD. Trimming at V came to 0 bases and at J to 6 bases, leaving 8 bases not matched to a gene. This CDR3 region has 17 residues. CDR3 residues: CAISESASGSPGNIQYF. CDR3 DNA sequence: TGTGCCATCAGTGAGTCGGCTAGCGGGAGTCCCGGAAACATTCAGTACTTC.

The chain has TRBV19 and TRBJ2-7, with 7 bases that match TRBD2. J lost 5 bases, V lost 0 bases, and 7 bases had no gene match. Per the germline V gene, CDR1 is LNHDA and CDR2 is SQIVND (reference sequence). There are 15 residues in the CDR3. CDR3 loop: CASSIDSGLADEQYF. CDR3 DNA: TGTGCCAGTAGTATAGATTCGGGCCTAGCGGACGAGCAGTACTTC.

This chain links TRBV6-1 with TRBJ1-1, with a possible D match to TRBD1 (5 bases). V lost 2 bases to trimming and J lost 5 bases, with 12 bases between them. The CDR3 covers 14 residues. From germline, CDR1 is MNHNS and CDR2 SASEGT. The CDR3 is CASSEFGGKTEAFF. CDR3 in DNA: TGTGCCAGCAGTGAATTCGGGGGAAAGACTGAAGCTTTCTTT.

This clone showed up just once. CDR3 sequence: CATSRPFLTGGGLGYTF. CDR3 coding DNA: TGTGCCACCAGCAGACCCTTCCTGACAGGGGGCGGGTTGGGCTACACCTTC. The chain is built from TRBV15 and TRBJ1-2, with 10 bases identical to TRBD1. Germline assignment: CDR1 LNHNV and CDR2 YYDKDF (reference sequence). V trimming: 2 bases; J trimming: 8 bases; junction bases outside the gene matches: 14. The CDR3 totals 17 residues.

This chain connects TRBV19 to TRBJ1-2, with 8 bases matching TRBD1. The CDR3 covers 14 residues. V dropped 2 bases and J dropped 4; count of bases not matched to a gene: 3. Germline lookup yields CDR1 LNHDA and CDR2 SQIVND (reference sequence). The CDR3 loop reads CASSIQGARYGYTF. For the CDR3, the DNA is TGTGCCAGTAGTATACAGGGGGCCCGCTATGGCTACACCTTC.

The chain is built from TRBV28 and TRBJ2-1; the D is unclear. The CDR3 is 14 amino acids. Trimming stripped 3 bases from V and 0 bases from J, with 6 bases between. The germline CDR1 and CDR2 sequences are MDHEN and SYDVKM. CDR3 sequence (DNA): TGTGCCAGCAGTTTCCCTCCCTCCTACAATGAGCAGTTCTTC. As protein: CASSFPPSYNEQFF.